These 9 T cell receptor beta chains were sequenced from one sample in a study of blood T cell repertoires in COVID-19. The repertoire was sequenced with immunoSEQ multiplex PCR; TCRdb's copy has only in-frame clones and lacks some. The sample lists about 210,000 clones, roughly four fifths seen once, with about a tenth in the top ten. Sequencing was done on a sample of PBMCs or T cells enriched from blood (not recorded which). These receptors originate from a man aged 35-49 years who had recovered from COVID-19.

This clone has a count of ten or more. The V call is TRBV30, the J call TRBJ2-2, with 10 bases aligning to TRBD2. Germline V gene sequence: CDR1 GTSNPN, CDR2 SVGIG (reference sequence). The CDR3 covers 18 residues. V was clipped by 2 bases and J by 3 bases; unmatched bases: 12. CDR3 in DNA: TGTGCCTGGAGTCCCACCCGAGCGGGAGGGCCTGACACCGGGGAGCTGTTTTTT. Amino acids: CAWSPTRAGGPDTGELFF.

The gene calls are TRBV20-1 and TRBJ2-1; maybe TRBD2 (6 bases). This CDR3 has 14 amino acids. V gave up 3 bases and J gave up 8 bases, with 17 bases separating them. Germline values: CDR1 DFQATT, CDR2 SNEGSKA (reference sequence). CDR3 sequence (DNA): TGCAGTGCTAGTTTTTCCGGGAGAGTAGATGAGCAGTTCTTC. Its protein is CSASFSGRVDEQFF.

The V gene is TRBV11-2, the J gene TRBJ2-1, with 10 bases that match TRBD2. V dropped 5 bases and J dropped 0; count of bases not matched to a gene: 13. Germline CDR1 reads SGHAT; CDR2 reads FQNNGV. The CDR3 length is 19 residues. The CDR3 sequence is CASSRTSGSSAGSYNEQFF. As DNA, the CDR3 is TGTGCCAGCAGCCGGACTAGCGGTTCTTCCGCGGGCTCCTACAATGAGCAGTTCTTC.

The V gene is TRBV30, the J gene TRBJ1-2; D possibly corresponds to TRBD1 (6 bases). V was cut by 0 bases and J by 7 bases, with 12 bases left in between. Germline CDR1 GTSNPN, CDR2 SVGIG (reference sequence). This CDR3 comprises 13 residues. The CDR3 sequence is CAWSVQGRIGYTF. The CDR3 DNA reads TGTGCCTGGAGTGTACAGGGAAGGATTGGCTACACCTTC.

J is TRBJ2-1 and V is TRBV20-1, with unresolved D. The germline V and J ends were trimmed by 3 bases and 6 bases, with 15 bases remaining between them. The CDR3 contains 14 residues. CDR1 and CDR2 from the germline V gene are DFQATT and SNEGSKA (reference sequence). CDR3 residues: CSASAHPLGNEQFF. The DNA for the CDR3 is TGCAGTGCTAGTGCACATCCCCTAGGCAATGAGCAGTTCTTC.

This chain joins TRBV30 and TRBJ1-1; D is possibly TRBD1 (6 bases). V was pared by 8 bases and J by 3 bases, with 16 bases between. Germline values: CDR1 GTSNPN, CDR2 SVGIG (reference sequence). There are 13 residues in the CDR3. In nucleotides, the CDR3 is TGTGCCGTCTCACAGGGAGTCGACACTGAAGCTTTCTTT. This codes for CAVSQGVDTEAFF.

V and J are TRBV11-1 and TRBJ1-2, with 12 bases aligning to TRBD1. Germline values: CDR1 SGHAT, CDR2 FQDESV (reference sequence). CDR3 length: 16 residues. The J segment lost 6 bases and the V segment lost 5 bases, leaving 10 bases of the junction unmatched. This chain's CDR3 is CASSLGQGARWNGYTF. In DNA, the CDR3 is TGTGCCAGCAGCCTGGGACAGGGGGCTCGATGGAATGGCTACACCTTC.

The chain recombines TRBV6-1 with TRBJ2-1; 9 bases map to TRBD2. Germline trimming cut 5 bases from V and 0 bases from J; bases unmatched to any gene: 2. The CDR3 loop spans 15 amino acids. CDR1 is MNHNS and CDR2 is SASEGT in the germline V gene. In DNA form, the CDR3 reads TGTGCCAGCAGTTTAGCGGGAGACTCCTACAATGAGCAGTTCTTC. Translation: CASSLAGDSYNEQFF.

This chain uses TRBV12-3 or TRBV12-4 with TRBJ2-1; 9 bases match TRBD2. The CDR3 has 13 amino acids. The J segment lost 6 bases and the V segment lost 6 bases, leaving 3 bases of the junction unmatched. Written as DNA, the CDR3 is TGTGCCAGCAGCTTACTAGCGGGCAATGAGCAGTTCTTC. It yields the protein CASSLLAGNEQFF.